Listed below are T cell receptor beta chains from one sample, sequenced in a study of regulatory T cells in long-lasting Graves disease. MiXCR was run by TCRdb on the multiplex PCR reads, yielding one entry per CDR3 protein. The sample consists of around 320,000 distinct CDR3 sequences, around 17% of them appearing once. A further study also used this sample, focusing on T cells in Graves' hyperthyroidism and ophthalmopathy.

The specimen was peripheral blood mononuclear cells (PBMCs), collected at new diagnosis, from a patient treated with antithyroid drugs. These receptors all stem from a man aged 40-49 years with Graves disease. Both conserved end residues are part of each CDR3. The D gene is left open where the match is weak. The size entry is marked missing in some rows and otherwise reads once, few, many or a size class.

clone_size | j_call | v_call | d_call | cdr3_nt | cdr3_aa
many | TRBJ2-5 | TRBV7-9 | . | TGTGCCAGCAGCCGACGTGGGGGTTTAATTTTGGAGACCCAGTACTTC | CASSRRGGLILETQYF
many | TRBJ1-1 | TRBV5-1 | TRBD1 | TGCGCCAGCAGCCCCAGGGGGGGCTCGGACACTGAAGCTTTCTTT | CASSPRGGSDTEAFF
many | TRBJ1-2 | TRBV20-1 | . | TGCAGTGCTAGAGATTCCGGCTCTAACTATGGCTACACCTTC | CSARDSGSNYGYTF
many | TRBJ1-1 | TRBV2 | . | TGTGCCAGCAGGCCCGGGGGGGCTGGCACTGAAGCTTTCTTT | CASRPGGAGTEAFF
many | TRBJ2-7 | TRBV7-2 | . | TGTGCCAGCAGCTTAGTCCGGACGGGGGAGCAGTACTTC | CASSLVRTGEQYF
few | TRBJ1-3 | TRBV6-9 | TRBD1 | TGTGCCAGCAGTTCCCCCCCGGACAGGGCGGGGGGAAACACCATATATTTT | CASSSPPDRAGGNTIYF
. | TRBJ2-7 | TRBV10-2 | TRBD1 | TGCGCCAGCAGTGAGGTCCGGATGACAGGGGAGTACGGGCAGTACTTC | CASSEVRMTGEYGQYF
many | TRBJ1-2 | TRBV2 | TRBD1 | TGTGCCGGCACTTTAGACAGGGTTGAGTATGGCTACACCTTC | CAGTLDRVEYGYTF
. | TRBJ2-4 | TRBV2 | . | TGTGCCAGCAGTGACGAGGGATTGGCCATTCAGTACTTC | CASSDEGLAIQYF
many | TRBJ2-7 | TRBV2 | TRBD2 | TGTGCCAGCAAAACTAGCGGAAGCTCCTACGAGCAGTACTTC | CASKTSGSSYEQYF
many | TRBJ1-6 | TRBV5-1 | . | TGTGCCAGCAGCTTGACGACAGCAGATTCACCCCTCCACTTT | CASSLTTADSPLHF
many | TRBJ1-1 | TRBV11-2 | . | TGTGCCAGCAGCTTAGATTTGGGGGGTGTTGGCACTGAAGCTTTCTTT | CASSLDLGGVGTEAFF
many | TRBJ2-1 | TRBV20-1 | . | TGCAATACTAGAGAGGCAGCGGGTGGGTACAATGAGCAGTTCTTC | CNTREAAGGYNEQFF
. | TRBJ2-4 | TRBV7-2 | . | . | CASSWGVGTSLSYF
. | TRBJ2-7 | TRBV10-3 | TRBD1 | TGTGCCATCAGGGATGGGACAGGGGCCGACGAGCAGTACTTC | CAIRDGTGADEQYF
few | TRBJ1-3 | TRBV20-1 | . | TGCAGTGCTAGTCTGGCCCGCTCTGGAAACACCATATATTTT | CSASLARSGNTIYF
few | TRBJ2-5 | TRBV6-2/TRBV6-3 | . | TGTGCCAGCGGGCGGTTTCTCCAAGAGACCCAGTACTTC | CASGRFLQETQYF
few | TRBJ1-5 | TRBV4-1 | . | TGCGCCAGCAGCCTGTCCCCCCGACAGACTCTCAATCAGCCCCAGCATTTT | CASSLSPRQTLNQPQHF
many | TRBJ1-4 | TRBV5-1 | TRBD1 | TGCGCCAGCAGCCACGCCCCGGGACAGGGAAATGAAAAACTGTTTTTT | CASSHAPGQGNEKLFF
many | TRBJ1-1 | TRBV7-8 | . | TGTGCCAGCAGCCTCCTTCGGCAGGCGAACACTGAAGCTTTCTTT | CASSLLRQANTEAFF
many | TRBJ2-3 | TRBV7-2 | . | TGTGCCAGCAGCTTAGCTGGGTATACGCAGTATTTT | CASSLAGYTQYF
many | TRBJ1-1 | TRBV12-3/TRBV12-4 | TRBD1 | TGTGCCAGCAGTGACAGGGGAAGGGTTACTGAAGCTTTCTTT | CASSDRGRVTEAFF
. | TRBJ2-2 | TRBV15 | . | TGTGCCACCAGCAGAACAAGCTTTAACACCGGGGAGCTGTTTTTT | CATSRTSFNTGELFF
many | TRBJ2-5 | TRBV20-1 | TRBD1 | TGCAGTGCTAGGGTGGACAGGGATCCAGAGACCCAGTACTTC | CSARVDRDPETQYF
many | TRBJ1-2 | TRBV28 | . | TGTGCCAGCAGTTGGACGGGGGCGACTTATGGCTACACCTTC | CASSWTGATYGYTF
few | TRBJ2-7 | TRBV19 | . | TGTGCCAGTAGTGCGGGACAGCCCTACGAGCAGTACTTC | CASSAGQPYEQYF
. | TRBJ2-3 | TRBV5-1 | . | TGCGCCAGCAGAACGTTTGGGGACACAGATACGCAGTATTTT | CASRTFGDTDTQYF
many | TRBJ1-1 | TRBV20-1 | . | TGCAGTGTTTTCGGGGACCATTTGAACACTGAAGCTTTCTTT | CSVFGDHLNTEAFF